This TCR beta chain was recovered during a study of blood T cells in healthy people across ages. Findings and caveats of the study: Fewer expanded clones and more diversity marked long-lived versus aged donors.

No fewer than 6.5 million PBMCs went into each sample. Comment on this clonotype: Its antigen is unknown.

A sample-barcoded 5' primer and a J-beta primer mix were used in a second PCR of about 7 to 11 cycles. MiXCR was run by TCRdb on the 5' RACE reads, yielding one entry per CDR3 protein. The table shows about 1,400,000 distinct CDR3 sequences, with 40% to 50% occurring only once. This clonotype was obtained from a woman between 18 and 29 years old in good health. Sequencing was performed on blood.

The CDR3 coding sequence is TGTGCCAGCAGCGAGACGGGAGGAGCCAATGAGCAGTTCTTC. Translation gives CASSETGGANEQFF. This chain links TRBV9 with TRBJ2-1; 7 bases are a match to TRBD2. The CDR3 loop spans 14 amino acids. V gave up 3 bases and J gave up 6 bases; unmatched junction bases: 6. Germline V gene data show CDR1 as SGDLS and CDR2 as YYNGEE.